The rows below give T cell receptor beta chains drawn from one sample of a study of T-cell memory formation after mild COVID-19. In TCRdb, the 5' RACE reads were re-called with MiXCR into one record per CDR3 protein. Here the sample spans fewer than 90,000 distinct CDR3 sequences, about 15% being singletons. The sequenced material came from PBMCs or a T cell subset sorted from them (not recorded which). All receptors come from an adult woman who had mild COVID-19 (a few samples of this study predate the infection). Cell type and time point are not known. CDR3s include the opening cysteine and the closing phenylalanine or tryptophan. Each record gives: CDR3 protein, CDR3 DNA, V gene, J gene, CDR3 length, clone size, D gene. A D gene is named only where the DNA matches it firmly. The size entry is marked missing in some rows and otherwise reads once, few, many or a size class.

CDR3: CASSQDRGVYEQYF; DNA: TGCGCCAGCAGCCAAGACCGGGGGGTTTACGAGCAGTACTTC; V: TRBV4-1; J: TRBJ2-7; length: 14; size: many; D: TRBD2
CDR3: CASSFVVGYEQYF; DNA: TGTGCCAGCAGTTTTGTTGTGGGCTACGAGCAGTACTTC; V: TRBV6-5; J: TRBJ2-7; length: 13; size: few; D: -
CDR3: CASSYRGGLASEQFF; DNA: TGTGCCAGCAGCTATCGAGGGGGACTAGCAAGTGAGCAGTTCTTC; V: TRBV7-2; J: TRBJ2-1; length: 15; size: -; D: TRBD2
CDR3: CASDGDTPGTGELFF; DNA: TGTGCCAGCGACGGTGACACACCGGGCACCGGGGAGCTGTTTTTT; V: TRBV12-3/TRBV12-4; J: TRBJ2-2; length: 15; size: few; D: -
CDR3: CSVAGGLAETSSYNEQFF; DNA: TGCAGCGTTGCGGGGGGACTAGCGGAGACTAGCTCCTACAATGAGCAGTTCTTC; V: TRBV29-1; J: TRBJ2-1; length: 18; size: -; D: TRBD2
CDR3: CASSLGGTGGRYEQYF; DNA: TGTGCCAGCAGCTTAGGGGGGACAGGGGGCAGGTACGAGCAGTACTTC; V: TRBV7-9; J: TRBJ2-7; length: 16; size: few; D: TRBD1
CDR3: CATGLGTPFDDEQFF; DNA: TGTGCCACCGGACTTGGGACTCCTTTTGACGATGAGCAGTTCTTC; V: TRBV24-1; J: TRBJ2-1; length: 15; size: few; D: -
CDR3: CASSLAPTGRGTEAFF; DNA: TGTGCCAGCAGCTTAGCACCAACAGGGAGGGGAACTGAAGCTTTCTTT; V: TRBV7-6; J: TRBJ1-1; length: 16; size: -; D: -
CDR3: CASSPPREGLGYTF; DNA: TGCGCCAGCAGCCCCCCTCGGGAGGGGCTTGGCTACACCTTC; V: TRBV4-1; J: TRBJ1-2; length: 14; size: -; D: -
CDR3: CSVELGLAMDNEQFF; DNA: TGCAGCGTTGAATTGGGACTAGCGATGGACAATGAGCAGTTCTTC; V: TRBV29-1; J: TRBJ2-1; length: 15; size: -; D: TRBD2
CDR3: CASSSATTVNEKLFF; DNA: TGTGCCAGCAGTTCAGCGACGACAGTTAATGAAAAACTGTTTTTT; V: TRBV12-3/TRBV12-4; J: TRBJ1-4; length: 15; size: -; D: -
CDR3: CASNYPGTQHYNEQFF; DNA: TGTGCCAGCAACTACCCCGGGACTCAGCACTACAATGAGCAGTTCTTC; V: TRBV11-2; J: TRBJ2-1; length: 16; size: -; D: -
CDR3: CASSQRAVSNQPQHF; DNA: TGCGCCAGCAGCCAAAGGGCTGTAAGCAATCAGCCCCAGCATTTT; V: TRBV4-1; J: TRBJ1-5; length: 15; size: -; D: -
CDR3: CASSSSGATEAFF; DNA: TGCGCCAGCAGCTCCTCCGGGGCCACTGAAGCTTTCTTT; V: TRBV5-1; J: TRBJ1-1; length: 13; size: few; D: -
CDR3: CASSYSDRERQFF; DNA: TGTGCCAGCAGTTACTCGGACAGGGAAAGGCAATTCTTC; V: TRBV6-2/TRBV6-3; J: TRBJ2-1; length: 13; size: -; D: TRBD1
CDR3: CASSLVRGYEQYF; DNA: TGCGCCAGCAGCTTGGTAAGGGGCTACGAGCAGTACTTC; V: TRBV5-1; J: TRBJ2-7; length: 13; size: -; D: -
CDR3: CSVEDQGRVETQYF; DNA: TGCAGCGTTGAAGATCAGGGAAGGGTTGAGACCCAGTACTTC; V: TRBV29-1; J: TRBJ2-5; length: 14; size: many; D: -
CDR3: CASSSLTSGRADAGEMFF; DNA: TGTGCCAGCAGCTCTCTGACTAGCGGGAGGGCCGACGCCGGGGAGATGTTTTTT; V: TRBV7-9; J: TRBJ2-2; length: 18; size: -; D: TRBD2
CDR3: CASSSPSAGAYSYEQYF; DNA: TGTGCCAGCAGCTCCCCGTCAGCGGGAGCGTACTCCTACGAGCAGTACTTC; V: TRBV7-2; J: TRBJ2-7; length: 17; size: few; D: TRBD2
CDR3: CASSYFYRDYNEQFF; DNA: TGTGCCAGCAGTTACTTTTACCGGGACTACAATGAGCAGTTCTTC; V: TRBV6-5; J: TRBJ2-1; length: 15; size: few; D: -
CDR3: CASSPRDRGHGYTF; DNA: TGTGCCAGCAGTCCAAGGGACAGGGGACATGGCTACACCTTC; V: TRBV6-1; J: TRBJ1-2; length: 14; size: few; D: TRBD1
CDR3: CASIGPGNTEAFF; DNA: TGTGCCAGCATTGGACCAGGGAACACTGAAGCTTTCTTT; V: TRBV6-6; J: TRBJ1-1; length: 13; size: few; D: -
CDR3: CASSPFVGDYNEQFF; DNA: TGTGCCAGCTCCCCGTTTGTAGGAGACTACAATGAGCAGTTCTTC; V: TRBV18; J: TRBJ2-1; length: 15; size: -; D: -
CDR3: CASSYTGTGGVGYNEQFF; DNA: TGCGCCAGCAGCTACACCGGGACAGGGGGCGTGGGTTACAATGAGCAGTTCTTC; V: TRBV5-1; J: TRBJ2-1; length: 18; size: -; D: TRBD1
CDR3: CASSLGRGSPLHF; DNA: TGTGCCAGCAGCTTGGGGAGAGGTTCACCCCTCCACTTT; V: TRBV5-6; J: TRBJ1-6; length: 13; size: -; D: -
CDR3: CASSVSTESYEQYF; DNA: TGTGCCAGCAGCGTTAGCACTGAGTCCTACGAGCAGTACTTC; V: TRBV9; J: TRBJ2-7; length: 14; size: -; D: -
CDR3: CSVEDHKGDYEQYF; DNA: TGCAGCGTTGAAGATCACAAGGGGGACTACGAGCAGTACTTC; V: TRBV29-1; J: TRBJ2-7; length: 14; size: -; D: -
CDR3: CSGDGEPQRTDTQYF; DNA: TGCAGCGGGGACGGTGAGCCCCAACGCACAGATACGCAGTATTTT; V: TRBV29-1; J: TRBJ2-3; length: 15; size: few; D: -
CDR3: CASSPSGAVSTDTQYF; DNA: TGTGCCAGCAGTCCTAGCGGTGCAGTCAGCACAGATACGCAGTATTTT; V: TRBV9; J: TRBJ2-3; length: 16; size: few; D: TRBD2
CDR3: CASSPRAGGGYEQYF; DNA: TGTGCCAGCAGTCCCCGGGCAGGGGGCGGCTACGAGCAGTACTTC; V: TRBV27; J: TRBJ2-7; length: 15; size: few; D: TRBD1
CDR3: CASSVHEGETQYF; DNA: TGTGCCAGCAGCGTACATGAGGGAGAGACCCAGTACTTC; V: TRBV9; J: TRBJ2-5; length: 13; size: -; D: -
CDR3: CASSPPGLAGNYEQFF; DNA: TGTGCCAGCAGTCCCCCGGGACTCGCCGGGAATTACGAGCAGTTCTTC; V: TRBV12-3/TRBV12-4; J: TRBJ2-1; length: 16; size: few; D: -
CDR3: CASSQDNGGSEAFF; DNA: TGCGCCAGCAGCCAAGATAACGGGGGGTCTGAAGCTTTCTTT; V: TRBV4-1; J: TRBJ1-1; length: 14; size: -; D: -
CDR3: CASSLGDIAGVKNEQFF; DNA: TGCGCCAGCAGCTTGGGTGATATAGCGGGAGTTAAAAATGAGCAGTTCTTC; V: TRBV5-1; J: TRBJ2-1; length: 17; size: -; D: TRBD2
CDR3: CASSPAWKWTNYGYTF; DNA: TGCGCCAGCAGCCCAGCATGGAAGTGGACTAACTATGGCTACACCTTC; V: TRBV4-3; J: TRBJ1-2; length: 16; size: -; D: -
CDR3: CASSARDRGTDTQYF; DNA: TGTGCCAGCAGTGCTCGGGACAGGGGCACAGATACGCAGTATTTT; V: TRBV12-3/TRBV12-4; J: TRBJ2-3; length: 15; size: many; D: TRBD1
CDR3: CASSLAGGITYNEQFF; DNA: TGTGCCAGCAGCTTGGCCGGCGGGATAACGTACAATGAGCAGTTCTTC; V: TRBV5-4; J: TRBJ2-1; length: 16; size: few; D: -
CDR3: CASSDGYLYNEQFF; DNA: TGTGCCAGCAGTGATGGCTACCTCTACAATGAGCAGTTCTTC; V: TRBV25-1; J: TRBJ2-1; length: 14; size: few; D: -
CDR3: CASSKGQGRGNQPQHF; DNA: TGTGCCAGCAGCAAGGGACAGGGAAGGGGCAATCAGCCCCAGCATTTT; V: TRBV7-2; J: TRBJ1-5; length: 16; size: once; D: TRBD1
CDR3: CASSVGTSGTLSYEQYF; DNA: TGTGCCAGCAGTGTCGGGACTAGCGGGACCCTATCCTACGAGCAGTACTTC; V: TRBV27; J: TRBJ2-7; length: 17; size: many; D: TRBD2
CDR3: CASSKNWDRPSYEQYF; DNA: TGTGCCAGCAGCAAAAATTGGGACAGACCCTCCTACGAGCAGTACTTC; V: TRBV21-1; J: TRBJ2-7; length: 16; size: few; D: -
CDR3: CASSTQGARNQPQHF; DNA: TGTGCCAGCAGTACCCAGGGGGCGCGTAATCAGCCCCAGCATTTT; V: TRBV2; J: TRBJ1-5; length: 15; size: few; D: TRBD1
CDR3: CASSPLGGIYEQYF; DNA: TGCGCCAGCAGCCCCCTAGGGGGCATCTACGAGCAGTACTTC; V: TRBV4-1; J: TRBJ2-7; length: 14; size: few; D: TRBD1
CDR3: CAISDPGAAGEEQFF; DNA: TGTGCCATCAGTGATCCGGGCGCAGCGGGGGAGGAGCAGTTCTTC; V: TRBV10-3; J: TRBJ2-1; length: 15; size: many; D: TRBD2
CDR3: CASSFDPGRIINNEQFF; DNA: TGTGCCAGCAGCTTTGATCCGGGACGGATCATCAACAATGAGCAGTTCTTC; V: TRBV5-5; J: TRBJ2-1; length: 17; size: few; D: -
CDR3: CASSQPPNEQFF; DNA: TGTGCCAGCAGCCAACCACCAAATGAGCAGTTCTTC; V: TRBV4-2; J: TRBJ2-1; length: 12; size: many; D: -
CDR3: CAWSTGTGDTGELFF; DNA: TGTGCCTGGAGCACCGGGACAGGGGACACCGGGGAGCTGTTTTTT; V: TRBV30; J: TRBJ2-2; length: 15; size: -; D: TRBD1
CDR3: CASSPGTGNTGELFF; DNA: TGTGCCAGCAGCCCCGGGACAGGGAACACCGGGGAGCTGTTTTTT; V: TRBV7-8; J: TRBJ2-2; length: 15; size: -; D: TRBD1
CDR3: CASSRAGGQETQYF; DNA: TGTGCCAGTTCTAGAGCGGGGGGCCAAGAGACCCAGTACTTC; V: TRBV12-3/TRBV12-4; J: TRBJ2-5; length: 14; size: few; D: TRBD2
CDR3: CASSRRDSYNSPLHF; DNA: TGTGCCAGCAGCCGCAGGGATTCCTATAATTCACCCCTCCACTTT; V: TRBV6-2/TRBV6-3; J: TRBJ1-6; length: 15; size: -; D: -